This T cell receptor beta chain was profiled in a study of beta chain features in type 1 diabetes. Study details: The patients were much like the healthy donors in age, gender and cell yields.

A word on this clone: Its antigen is currently unknown.

The CDR3 has 13 amino acids. CDR1 is SQVTM, CDR2 ANQGSEA, per germline. V was pared by 7 bases and J by 3 bases, with 5 bases of the junction left unmatched. Study-wide results and limits: The naive, central memory and Treg TCRB repertoires of patients appeared to be more similar to one another than those of healthy donors.

Since all of the isolated RNA was reverse transcribed, expressed TCRB transcripts were what got sequenced. An average of roughly 4 million reads was obtained for naive, central memory and regulatory T cell samples. Sequenced by immunoSEQ multiplex PCR; TCRdb stores in-frame clones only, minus some. The sample carries more than 300,000 clones, approximately 16% recorded once. The clonotype comes from a woman younger than 30 in good health. Specimen: naive CD4+ T cells from blood. The chain employs TRBV29-1 and TRBJ1-5; 8 bases are a match to TRBD1. This CDR3 is CSARQGPNQPQHF. Here the CDR3 DNA reads TGCAGCGCAAGACAGGGGCCCAATCAGCCCCAGCATTTT.